Shown below are 4 T cell receptor beta chains from a single sample sequenced in a study of T cells in Graves' hyperthyroidism and ophthalmopathy. Researchers took RNA transcripts and amplified the TCR beta CDR3 regions from them. Researchers ran a first-round RT-PCR on the TCR CDR3 using the HTBI primer set. TCRdb analysed the multiplex PCR reads with MiXCR anew, one entry per CDR3 protein. Among approximately 710,000 distinct CDR3 sequences, 17% were seen once, and the ten largest hold around 16%. Material: blood. These receptors were taken from a man aged 45-60 years with Graves' hyperthyroidism.

This clonotype was counted many times. The gene calls are TRBV10-3 and TRBJ2-7, with TRBD2 matching over 8 bases. V gave up 3 bases and J gave up 3 bases; unmatched junction bases: 4. Looked up from germline, CDR1 is ENHRY and CDR2 is SYGVKD. There are 14 residues in the CDR3. CDR3 amino acids: CAISESGRDYEQYF. CDR3 bases: TGTGCCATCAGTGAATCCGGGAGGGACTACGAGCAGTACTTC.

This clonotype has at least ten counts. V gene TRBV9 combines with J gene TRBJ2-7, with a weak D call TRBD1 (6 bases). Trimming pared 4 bases from V and 5 bases from J, leaving 16 bases between. The germline gives CDR1 SGDLS, CDR2 YYNGEE. The CDR3 length is 14 residues. The CDR3 coding sequence is TGTGCCAGCAGCACACAGGGACGACAGGACGAGCAGTACTTC. Translation gives CASSTQGRQDEQYF.

This clonotype was seen ten or more times. The V gene is TRBV7-2, the J gene TRBJ2-7; the match to TRBD2 covers 12 bases. CDR3 size: 16 residues. The germline V gene has CDR1 SGHTA and CDR2 FQGNSA. V trimming: 1 base; J trimming: 4 bases; junction bases outside the gene matches: 5. The chain's CDR3 is CASSLGLAGDNYEQYF. The DNA for the CDR3 is TGTGCCAGCAGCTTAGGACTAGCGGGAGATAATTACGAGCAGTACTTC.

In its sample, this clonotype was seen a few times. The V call is TRBV5-1, the J call TRBJ2-5; the D gene is possibly TRBD2 (5 bases). The J call could be wrong; TRBJ2-1 is a better fit for the DNA end. CDR1 and CDR2 (germline): SGHRS, YFSETQ. The CDR3 covers 13 residues. CDR3 sequence: CASSGLRGETQFF. CDR3 coding DNA: TGCGCCAGCAGCGGCCTCCGGGGAGAGACCCAGTTCTTC.